This entry concerns a single TCR beta chain. It lacks a known antigen. Base qualities are missing; no much larger clone stands one base away. Amplification of TCR beta CDR3 regions was carried out from RNA transcripts. A first-round RT-PCR of the TCR CDR3 used the HTBI primer set with the Qiagen OneStep RT-PCR kit. The libraries were constructed in a second round of multiplex PCR and then size-selected and purified. Libraries were sequenced paired-end with 100 bp reads on an Illumina HiSeq2000. Processing in the source paper ran as follows. SOAPnuke was used to process the raw data, throwing out any read that contained adapters or uncalled bases, had a mean Phred below 15, or lacked an exact constant-primer or identifier match. COPE v1.2.5 was used to merge high-quality paired reads, and clonotypes were defined as unique nucleotide sequences. MiTCR v1.1 was used to align clonotypes to the IMGT TRBV, TRBD and TRBJ reference segments. Analysis was restricted to V-J combinations with a frequency above 0.0001, which covered roughly 99% of repertoires. A TCS score was defined as the ratio between F50 (clonal expansion) and ExV (chaos), using BLOSUM62-based TCRdist between CDR3 peptides within each V-J. Welch's t-statistics and random forest reduced 514 V-J features to 13, which were used in a naive Bayes classifier (R e1071). TCRdb trimmed the raw reads at Q25, called clones with MiXCR and kept productive beta chains. Rows merge per CDR3 protein into single entries with the most common DNA and genes. The V and J calls, along with clone size, are taken from TCRdb and not from the paper's own processing. The sample records a few hundred thousand distinct CDR3 sequences, 12% to 15% of which are singletons. Clones ranked in the top ten supply less than 6.5% of the sample.

Stable Graves' hyperthyroidism was defined as the absence of progression to ophthalmopathy over 18 months of follow-up. Hyperthyroidism patients were newly diagnosed, with disease duration under 2 months, and aged 18 to 65 years. Patients with uncontrolled infections, other autoimmune diseases, pregnancy or lactation were excluded. Clinical symptoms, serum thyroxine and TRAb, thyroid ultrasound, and orbital computed tomography formed the basis for the diagnoses. Ficoll-Paque density gradient centrifugation was used to isolate PBMCs from under 11 ml of fresh peripheral blood. Trizol reagent was used to extract total RNA, and RNA quality was then checked on an Agilent 2100 Bioanalyzer. The sample is drawn from a study of T cells in Graves' hyperthyroidism and ophthalmopathy (dated by TCRdb to the late 2010s). Study-wide context: Peripheral blood was collected at initial diagnosis, before any treatment. After sampling, hyperthyroidism patients received methimazole starting at 30 mg daily, and ophthalmopathy patients received high-dose intravenous methylprednisolone. Whether ophthalmopathy could be predicted prospectively was tested in an independent validation cohort made up of roughly 19 hyperthyroidism patients plus 17 patients who later progressed to ophthalmopathy. The 95 to 100 discovery patients were randomly split 7:3 into training and test sets. TCR Vbeta CDR3 sequencing of 135 peripheral blood samples (over 40 ophthalmopathy, about 74 hyperthyroidism and around 17 progressor patients) is reported in the paper. To identify distinguishing TCR V-J signatures, a discovery cohort of about 100 patients was used, comprising some 43 with Graves' ophthalmopathy and 57 with stable Graves' hyperthyroidism. In addition, the study compared T-cell repertoires in thyroid tissue and in blood from five to seven Graves' hyperthyroidism patients. Here is what the overall study found, with its caveats: Most expanded thyroid clonotypes (frequency above 0.001) were also detected in blood, a finding suggesting that blood repertoires may reflect thyroid immune responses. No statistical method was used to set the sample size in advance, and investigators knew the group allocation. In validation, the model predicted progression to ophthalmopathy with 65% to 71% sensitivity and approximately 78% specificity, a median of about 6.7 months before onset. A 13 V-J signature model separated ophthalmopathy from stable hyperthyroidism, with approximately 87% sensitivity and roughly 82% specificity in cross-validation and 80%/75% in testing.

In the germline V gene (reference sequence), CDR1 corresponds to DFQATT and CDR2 to SNEGSKA. Trimming accounts for 6 bases at V and 6 bases at J, while the number of junction bases matched to no gene is 11. Including cysteine and phenylalanine, the CDR3 has 13 amino acids. Just the 39-base CDR3 DNA is kept, in frame starting at base 1. The sequence links TRBV20-1 to TRBJ2-7; 7 central nucleotides agree with TRBD1. The clonotype originates from a young woman with Graves' hyperthyroidism. Specimen: blood. The CDR3 protein sequence reads: CSAGQTGWGEQYF. The sequenced DNA: TGCAGTGCGGGTCAGACAGGGTGGGGCGAGCAGTACTTC.